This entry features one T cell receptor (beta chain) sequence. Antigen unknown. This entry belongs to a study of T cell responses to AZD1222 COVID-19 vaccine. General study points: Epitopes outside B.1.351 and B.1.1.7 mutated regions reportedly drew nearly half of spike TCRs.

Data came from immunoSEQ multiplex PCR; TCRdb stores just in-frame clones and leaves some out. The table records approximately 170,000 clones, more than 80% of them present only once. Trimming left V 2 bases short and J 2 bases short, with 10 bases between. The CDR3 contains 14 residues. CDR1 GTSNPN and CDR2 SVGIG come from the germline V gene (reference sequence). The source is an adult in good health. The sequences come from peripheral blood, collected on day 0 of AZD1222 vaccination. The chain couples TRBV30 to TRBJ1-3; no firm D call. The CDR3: CAWSPGGAGNTIYF. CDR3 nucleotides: TGTGCCTGGAGTCCCGGCGGAGCTGGAAACACCATATATTTT.